These T cell receptor beta chains were read from a single sample in a study of breast tumors, draining lymph nodes, adjacent tissues. TCRdb fed the multiplex PCR reads into MiXCR, producing one record per CDR3 protein. Here the sample spans around 140,000 distinct CDR3 sequences, about a fifth being singletons. Material: axillary lymph node tissue. The receptors here all came from a female donor with breast cancer. Some clones in this sample may be carry-over from other donors' samples. Each CDR3 is given with its conserved first and last residue. Each record gives: D gene, V gene, J gene, clone size, CDR3 DNA, CDR3 protein. D genes are given only for firm matches. The size entry is marked missing in some rows and otherwise reads once, few, many or a size class.

d_call: TRBD2
v_call: TRBV2
j_call: TRBJ2-5
clone_size: many
cdr3_nt: TGTGCCAGCAGTGACCGGGCGGGAGAGCTGGAGACCCAGTACTTC
cdr3_aa: CASSDRAGELETQYF

d_call: .
v_call: TRBV7-3
j_call: TRBJ1-6
clone_size: many
cdr3_nt: TGTGCCAGCAGCTTAATAGGACGGAAGAATTCACCCCTCCACTTT
cdr3_aa: CASSLIGRKNSPLHF

d_call: .
v_call: TRBV3-1
j_call: TRBJ2-7
clone_size: many
cdr3_nt: TGTGCCAGCAGCTTCGGCGGCAGCTACGAGCAGTACTTC
cdr3_aa: CASSFGGSYEQYF

d_call: TRBD2
v_call: TRBV12-5
j_call: TRBJ2-7
clone_size: many
cdr3_nt: TGTGCTAGTGGTCCCGCGGGGGTGAGTGAGCAGTACTTC
cdr3_aa: CASGPAGVSEQYF

d_call: TRBD1
v_call: TRBV6-5
j_call: TRBJ2-3
clone_size: many
cdr3_nt: TGTGCCAGCAGTACCAAGACAGGGGGTGCAGATACGCAGTATTTT
cdr3_aa: CASSTKTGGADTQYF

d_call: .
v_call: TRBV7-2
j_call: TRBJ2-3
clone_size: many
cdr3_nt: TGTGCCAGCAGCTTAGCGGCCGGGCCGGGCACAGATACGCAGTATTTT
cdr3_aa: CASSLAAGPGTDTQYF

d_call: TRBD1
v_call: TRBV11-1
j_call: TRBJ1-6
clone_size: many
cdr3_nt: TGTGCCAGCAGCTTGAGACAGGGGGCTAATTCACCCCTCCACTTT
cdr3_aa: CASSLRQGANSPLHF

d_call: .
v_call: TRBV27
j_call: TRBJ2-1
clone_size: .
cdr3_nt: TGTGCCAGCAGTTTCCTAGACAATGAGCAGTTCTTC
cdr3_aa: CASSFLDNEQFF

d_call: .
v_call: TRBV20-1
j_call: TRBJ1-4
clone_size: many
cdr3_nt: TGCAGTGCTAAACTGGGAGGGAATGAAAAACTGTTTTTT
cdr3_aa: CSAKLGGNEKLFF

d_call: .
v_call: TRBV20-1
j_call: TRBJ1-3
clone_size: many
cdr3_nt: TGCAGTGCTAGAGGTAGTCCTGGAAACACCATATATTTT
cdr3_aa: CSARGSPGNTIYF

d_call: .
v_call: TRBV12-3/TRBV12-4
j_call: TRBJ2-7
clone_size: many
cdr3_nt: TGTGCCAGCAGTTTACGGCAGTACTACGAGCAGTACTTC
cdr3_aa: CASSLRQYYEQYF

d_call: TRBD1
v_call: TRBV27
j_call: TRBJ1-4
clone_size: .
cdr3_nt: TGTGCCAGCAGTTCAAGAAACAGGGGGCGCGTTGAAAAACTGTTTTTT
cdr3_aa: CASSSRNRGRVEKLFF

d_call: TRBD2
v_call: TRBV28
j_call: TRBJ2-7
clone_size: many
cdr3_nt: TGTGCCAGCAGTTCTCGAAGCGGGAGCTCGGCCGAGCAGTACTTC
cdr3_aa: CASSSRSGSSAEQYF

d_call: .
v_call: TRBV5-1
j_call: TRBJ1-2
clone_size: many
cdr3_nt: TGCGCCAGCAGCTTGGGGGACGGTTTCTGGTCTAACTATGGCTACACCTTC
cdr3_aa: CASSLGDGFWSNYGYTF

d_call: TRBD2
v_call: TRBV4-2
j_call: TRBJ2-1
clone_size: many
cdr3_nt: TGTGCCAGCAGCCAACCACTAGCGGGAGTCGGTCATGAGCAGTTCTTC
cdr3_aa: CASSQPLAGVGHEQFF

d_call: TRBD2
v_call: TRBV5-8
j_call: TRBJ2-1
clone_size: many
cdr3_nt: TGTGCCAGCAGCTGGGCGGGACTAGCTGTTTCCATCTCCTACAATGAGCAGTTCTTC
cdr3_aa: CASSWAGLAVSISYNEQFF

d_call: TRBD1
v_call: TRBV20-1
j_call: TRBJ2-3
clone_size: many
cdr3_nt: TGCAGTGCTAGCATCCCCGGGACAGGATTTACAGATACGCAGTATTTT
cdr3_aa: CSASIPGTGFTDTQYF

d_call: .
v_call: TRBV7-9
j_call: TRBJ2-7
clone_size: many
cdr3_nt: TGTGCCAGCAGCTTAGATGCTATCGAGCAGTACTTC
cdr3_aa: CASSLDAIEQYF

d_call: TRBD2
v_call: TRBV7-3
j_call: TRBJ2-1
clone_size: many
cdr3_nt: TGTGCCAGCAGTCTAAGGCGGGGGGGTGAGCAGTTCTTC
cdr3_aa: CASSLRRGGEQFF

d_call: TRBD2
v_call: TRBV9
j_call: TRBJ2-7
clone_size: many
cdr3_nt: TGTGCCAGCAGCGTAGGAAAGGGACTAGCGAACCAAGGGGCCTACGAGCAGTACTTC
cdr3_aa: CASSVGKGLANQGAYEQYF

d_call: .
v_call: TRBV7-2
j_call: TRBJ2-3
clone_size: many
cdr3_nt: TGTGCCAGCAACTTAGCTTCGGCTAGCACAGATACGCAGTATTTT
cdr3_aa: CASNLASASTDTQYF

d_call: .
v_call: TRBV19
j_call: TRBJ2-5
clone_size: few
cdr3_nt: TGTGCCAGTAGTAGGGGAGTGTATGAGACCCAGTACTTC
cdr3_aa: CASSRGVYETQYF

d_call: TRBD1
v_call: TRBV5-1
j_call: TRBJ2-1
clone_size: many
cdr3_nt: TGCGCCAGCAGCTTGGGGACGACAGGGGGCCGGAGCTCCTACAATGAGCAGTTCTTC
cdr3_aa: CASSLGTTGGRSSYNEQFF

d_call: .
v_call: TRBV29-1
j_call: TRBJ2-5
clone_size: many
cdr3_nt: TGCAGCGTTGAAGATCTCGCAGGACAAGAGACCCAGTACTTC
cdr3_aa: CSVEDLAGQETQYF

d_call: .
v_call: TRBV6-5
j_call: TRBJ2-7
clone_size: many
cdr3_nt: TGTGCCAGCAGTTACTCGAAAAGTCACGAGCAGTACTTC
cdr3_aa: CASSYSKSHEQYF

d_call: .
v_call: TRBV19
j_call: TRBJ2-7
clone_size: many
cdr3_nt: TGTGCCAGTAGGGGGAAAGTCTCCTACGAGCAGTACTTC
cdr3_aa: CASRGKVSYEQYF

d_call: .
v_call: TRBV27
j_call: TRBJ2-7
clone_size: many
cdr3_nt: TGTGCCAGCAGTCCCCTGGATCTACGCGAGCAGTACTTC
cdr3_aa: CASSPLDLREQYF

d_call: TRBD1
v_call: TRBV6-6
j_call: TRBJ2-2
clone_size: many
cdr3_nt: TGTGCCAGCAGTTATCGGGGACAGGGGGCCGGGGAGCTGTTTTTT
cdr3_aa: CASSYRGQGAGELFF

d_call: .
v_call: TRBV20-1
j_call: TRBJ1-2
clone_size: many
cdr3_nt: TGCAGTGCTAGAGGCAGGCCGCCTCATGGCTACACCTTC
cdr3_aa: CSARGRPPHGYTF

d_call: .
v_call: TRBV2
j_call: TRBJ2-7
clone_size: many
cdr3_nt: TGTGCCAGCAGTGAACTGGGGATCTACGAGCAGTACTTC
cdr3_aa: CASSELGIYEQYF

d_call: .
v_call: TRBV27
j_call: TRBJ2-5
clone_size: many
cdr3_nt: TGTGCCAGCAGTGAAGGGTCACAGGAGACCCAGTACTTC
cdr3_aa: CASSEGSQETQYF

d_call: .
v_call: TRBV14
j_call: TRBJ2-2
clone_size: many
cdr3_nt: TGTGCCAGCAGCCAAGTCCGGGGTAGGACCGGGGAGCTGTTTTTT
cdr3_aa: CASSQVRGRTGELFF

d_call: TRBD2
v_call: TRBV7-3
j_call: TRBJ2-3
clone_size: many
cdr3_nt: TGTGCCAGCAGCTTAAAGCCCCAGACTAGCGGGCGCACAGATACGCAGTATTTT
cdr3_aa: CASSLKPQTSGRTDTQYF

d_call: .
v_call: TRBV11-3
j_call: TRBJ2-4
clone_size: .
cdr3_nt: TGTGCCAGCAGCTTAAGGGCGGAAATAGCCAAAAACATTCAGTACTTC
cdr3_aa: CASSLRAEIAKNIQYF

d_call: .
v_call: TRBV7-9
j_call: TRBJ1-2
clone_size: many
cdr3_nt: TGTGCCAGCAGCTTAGGGCAGCTCTATGGCTACACCTTC
cdr3_aa: CASSLGQLYGYTF

d_call: .
v_call: TRBV11-3
j_call: TRBJ2-1
clone_size: many
cdr3_nt: TGTGCCAGCAGCTTAGATCCCAAGGGTTTTGCGGGACGGCACTACAATGAGCAGTTCTTC
cdr3_aa: CASSLDPKGFAGRHYNEQFF

d_call: .
v_call: TRBV4-2
j_call: TRBJ2-5
clone_size: few
cdr3_nt: TGTGCCAGCAGCCAAGATCCCCAAACAGGGCAAGAGACCCAGTACTTC
cdr3_aa: CASSQDPQTGQETQYF

d_call: .
v_call: TRBV20-1
j_call: TRBJ1-5
clone_size: .
cdr3_nt: TGCAGTGCTAGAGCCGGGGGGGAGTTAGGCAATCAGCCCCAGCATTTT
cdr3_aa: CSARAGGELGNQPQHF

d_call: TRBD1
v_call: TRBV6-2/TRBV6-3
j_call: TRBJ1-5
clone_size: few
cdr3_nt: TGTGCCAGCAGGAACTCAGACGTGACAGGGACAGGGAGCAATCAGCCCCAGCATTTT
cdr3_aa: CASRNSDVTGTGSNQPQHF

d_call: .
v_call: TRBV6-6
j_call: TRBJ2-7
clone_size: many
cdr3_nt: TGTGCCAGCAGTTCCGTGGGGGTCGGATCCCACTACGAGCAGTACTTC
cdr3_aa: CASSSVGVGSHYEQYF

d_call: .
v_call: TRBV9
j_call: TRBJ2-5
clone_size: many
cdr3_nt: TGTGCCAGCAGCGTAGAGGAGGGGACCCAGTACTTC
cdr3_aa: CASSVEEGTQYF

d_call: TRBD2
v_call: TRBV3-1
j_call: TRBJ2-1
clone_size: few
cdr3_nt: TGTGCCAGCAGCCAACCCGGGGTAGCGGGAAGGGGGTACAATGAGCAGTTCTTC
cdr3_aa: CASSQPGVAGRGYNEQFF

d_call: TRBD2
v_call: TRBV14
j_call: TRBJ2-2
clone_size: many
cdr3_nt: TGTGCCAGCAGCCAGGGCCTAGCGGGAGCCGGGGAGCTGTTTTTT
cdr3_aa: CASSQGLAGAGELFF

d_call: TRBD1
v_call: TRBV2
j_call: TRBJ2-1
clone_size: many
cdr3_nt: TGTGCCAGCAGTGAACCCCTTGGGGGGACAGGGGGCAATGAGCAGTTCTTC
cdr3_aa: CASSEPLGGTGGNEQFF

d_call: TRBD2
v_call: TRBV20-1
j_call: TRBJ2-1
clone_size: many
cdr3_nt: TGCAGTGCTAAACTAGCGGGCTTACCCTACAATGAGCAGTTCTTC
cdr3_aa: CSAKLAGLPYNEQFF

d_call: TRBD1
v_call: TRBV15
j_call: TRBJ2-1
clone_size: many
cdr3_nt: TGTGCCACCAGCAGAGATCTCCCGGGACAGGGAGGCAATGAGCAGTTCTTC
cdr3_aa: CATSRDLPGQGGNEQFF

d_call: TRBD1
v_call: TRBV5-8
j_call: TRBJ2-2
clone_size: many
cdr3_nt: TGTGCCAGCAGCTTAGGACAGGGGGCTAACACCGGGGAGCTGTTTTTT
cdr3_aa: CASSLGQGANTGELFF

d_call: .
v_call: TRBV19
j_call: TRBJ2-2
clone_size: .
cdr3_nt: TGTGCCAGTAGTATTGGGGCAGCCAACACCGGGGGGCTGTTTTTT
cdr3_aa: CASSIGAANTGGLFF

d_call: TRBD2
v_call: TRBV10-1
j_call: TRBJ2-3
clone_size: many
cdr3_nt: TGCGCCAGCAGTGAGTCGAGTAGCGGGAGGAACACAGATACGCAGTATTTT
cdr3_aa: CASSESSSGRNTDTQYF

d_call: TRBD2
v_call: TRBV14
j_call: TRBJ2-1
clone_size: few
cdr3_nt: TGTGCCAGCAGCCAAGGAAGCGGGATCGCCAACAATGAGCAGTTCTTT
cdr3_aa: CASSQGSGIANNEQFF

d_call: .
v_call: TRBV5-1
j_call: TRBJ2-4
clone_size: few
cdr3_nt: TGCGCCAGCAGCTTGGAGCCAGGGGTGCGAAACATTCAGTACTTC
cdr3_aa: CASSLEPGVRNIQYF